Shown below are 7 T cell receptor beta chains from a single sample sequenced in a study of blood T cell repertoires in COVID-19. TCRdb's table, derived via immunoSEQ multiplex PCR, lists solely in-frame clones and lacks some. This sample yields around 300,000 clones, of which roughly nine tenths are seen a single time; almost 9.5% belongs to the top ten. The specimen sequenced was PBMCs or T cells enriched from blood (not recorded which). The source of these receptors is a woman aged 25-40 years who had recovered from COVID-19.

The chain is built from TRBV27 and TRBJ2-4, with D unclear. Trimming left V 3 bases short and J 0 bases short, with 12 bases between. The length of the CDR3 is 16 residues. From germline, CDR1 is MNHEY and CDR2 SMNVEV (reference sequence). In DNA, the CDR3 is TGTGCCAGCAGTTTTGAGTTAGTCACAGCCAAAAACATTCAGTACTTC. This translates into CASSFELVTAKNIQYF.

The V call is TRBV19, the J call TRBJ2-7; D is ambiguous. The CDR3 runs to 14 residues. V shed 4 bases and J shed 3 bases, with 13 bases lying between them. CDR1 LNHDA and CDR2 SQIVND come from the germline V gene (reference sequence). CDR3 in amino acids: CASSTFGRSYEQYF. The DNA of the CDR3 is TGTGCCAGTAGTACCTTCGGAAGGAGCTACGAGCAGTACTTC.

The chain recombines TRBV19 with TRBJ2-1; possibly TRBD1 for D (5 bases). CDR1 LNHDA and CDR2 SQIVND come from the germline V gene (reference sequence). The V and J ends lost 1 base and 8 bases respectively, with 18 bases between them. This CDR3 is built from 16 residues. CDR3 sequence (DNA): TGTGCCAGTAGTATAGGGGGCAGGGTAAGGGTCGATGAGCAGTTCTTC. The encoded protein is CASSIGGRVRVDEQFF.

The chain carries TRBV5-4 and TRBJ2-3; TRBD2 matches 12 bases. The V gene end was trimmed by 3 bases and the J gene end by 0 bases; junction bases not matched to a gene: 5. The CDR3 spans 17 residues. Germline-derived CDR1 and CDR2 are SGHNT and YYREEE (reference sequence). As DNA, the CDR3 is TGTGCCAGCAGCTCTTGGACTAGCGGGGCTAGCACAGATACGCAGTATTTT. Translated: CASSSWTSGASTDTQYF.

J is TRBJ2-2 and V is TRBV12-3 or TRBV12-4, with unresolved D. The CDR3 sequence is 13 residues long. Trimming removed 5 bases at V and 6 bases at J, with 10 bases between. The CDR3: CASSLLRAGELFF. CDR3 nucleotides: TGTGCCAGCAGTCTATTACGGGCCGGGGAGCTGTTTTTT.

The chain carries TRBV6-5 and TRBJ1-6; D gene ambiguous. The V and J ends lost 8 bases and 4 bases respectively, with 9 bases between them. The CDR3 is 13 amino acids. Germline V gene data show CDR1 as MNHEY and CDR2 as SVGAGI. The CDR3 region is CASGSGYNSPLHF. CDR3 DNA sequence: TGTGCCAGCGGGAGCGGATATAATTCACCCCTCCACTTT.

The chain links TRBV28 to TRBJ2-1; 10 nucleotides line up with TRBD2. The CDR3 spans 20 residues. The V gene's germline CDR1 is MDHEN and CDR2 SYDVKM. V lost 5 bases to trimming and J lost 2 bases; unmatched junction nucleotides: 18. This chain's CDR3 is CASSPLGSAGGPQPYNEQFF. CDR3 DNA: TGTGCCAGCAGTCCCTTGGGGTCAGCGGGAGGGCCTCAGCCCTACAATGAGCAGTTCTTC.